A selection of T cell receptor beta chains follows, all from one sample in a study of control samples from healthy donors and cancer patients. The assay was immunoSEQ multiplex PCR, and TCRdb's table has in-frame clones only and misses some. The sample lists roughly 130,000 clones, around 93% occurring once. Sequencing used blood. The receptors were sampled from a man aged 18-30 years in good health. Each CDR3 is given with its conserved first and last residue. Each record gives: CDR3 DNA, CDR3 protein, clone size, D gene, V gene, J gene. A D gene is named only where the DNA matches it firmly. Only some rows state a clone size, as once, few, many or a class for expanded clones.

DNA: TGTGCCACCAGCAGAGTATTGGACGCTGAAGCTTTCTTT
CDR3: CATSRVLDAEAFF
size: -
D: -
V: TRBV15
J: TRBJ1-1

DNA: TGTGCCACCAGTGATACGGGGGGGAACAATGAGCAGTTCTTC
CDR3: CATSDTGGNNEQFF
size: once
D: TRBD2
V: TRBV24-1
J: TRBJ2-1

DNA: TGTGCCAGCAGCCCCCACCTTGACAGGACTCGCACACATACGCAGTATTTT
CDR3: CASSPHLDRTRTHTQYF
size: -
D: -
V: TRBV7-3
J: TRBJ2-3

DNA: TGTGCCACCAGCAGAGATCAGGAAAATCAGCCCCAGCATTTT
CDR3: CATSRDQENQPQHF
size: -
D: -
V: TRBV15
J: TRBJ1-5

DNA: TGTGCCAGCAGTTTATCGGCCAGCTATGGCTACACCTTC
CDR3: CASSLSASYGYTF
size: -
D: -
V: TRBV27
J: TRBJ1-2

DNA: TGTGCCAGCAGCGGCCACAGGGGACTCCTCAGCAATCAGCCCCAGCATTTT
CDR3: CASSGHRGLLSNQPQHF
size: -
D: TRBD1
V: TRBV7-2
J: TRBJ1-5

DNA: TGCAGCGTTGTCTCCAAGCTGAGCACAGATACGCAGTATTTT
CDR3: CSVVSKLSTDTQYF
size: -
D: -
V: TRBV29-1
J: TRBJ2-3

DNA: TGTGCCATCAGTGAGGGGGACGCCGGCAATCAGCCCCAGCATTTT
CDR3: CAISEGDAGNQPQHF
size: -
D: -
V: TRBV10-3
J: TRBJ1-5

DNA: TGCGCCAGCAGCCCGACGGCAGCACAGGCCGATGAAAAACTGTTTTTT
CDR3: CASSPTAAQADEKLFF
size: -
D: -
V: TRBV4-1
J: TRBJ1-4

DNA: TGTGCCAGCAGTTCCGCGGGGAACAGGGGGGACACTGAAGCTTTCTTT
CDR3: CASSSAGNRGDTEAFF
size: once
D: TRBD1
V: TRBV7-3
J: TRBJ1-1

DNA: TGCGCCAGCAGCTTTGGGGACAGGGAGACTAATGGCTACACCTTC
CDR3: CASSFGDRETNGYTF
size: -
D: TRBD1
V: TRBV5-1
J: TRBJ1-2

DNA: TGTGCCAGCAGTTCTAGCTCCCGGGACAGCTCTAACTATGGCTACACCTTC
CDR3: CASSSSSRDSSNYGYTF
size: once
D: TRBD1
V: TRBV27
J: TRBJ1-2

DNA: TGTGCCAGCAGCAAAGGGGGGGGTACAGGGGTCCGTGCTGGAAACACCATATATTTT
CDR3: CASSKGGGTGVRAGNTIYF
size: -
D: TRBD1
V: TRBV5-4
J: TRBJ1-3

DNA: TGTGCCAGCAGCTTACACGGCACAGATACGCAGTATTTT
CDR3: CASSLHGTDTQYF
size: -
D: -
V: TRBV11-2
J: TRBJ2-3

DNA: TGTGCCAGCAGTGAAGCGGGGCCCGGGACAGGGGGCGGTCATGGCTACACCTTC
CDR3: CASSEAGPGTGGGHGYTF
size: -
D: TRBD1
V: TRBV6-1
J: TRBJ1-2

DNA: TGTGCCAGCAGCTTAGAGAGGACAGGGGTTACTAGCAATCAGCCCCAGCATTTT
CDR3: CASSLERTGVTSNQPQHF
size: -
D: TRBD1
V: TRBV7-9
J: TRBJ1-5

DNA: TGCGCCAGCAGCCAAGTCGAATGGGGAAGTTGGAGCAATCAGCCCCAGCATTTT
CDR3: CASSQVEWGSWSNQPQHF
size: -
D: -
V: TRBV4-1
J: TRBJ1-5

DNA: TGTGCCTGGAGATTCTATGCTGCCAACTATGGCTACACCTTC
CDR3: CAWRFYAANYGYTF
size: -
D: -
V: TRBV30
J: TRBJ1-2

DNA: TGTGCTAGTGGTTTGGTAGGGACAGGTGTTCACGAGCAGTACTTC
CDR3: CASGLVGTGVHEQYF
size: -
D: TRBD1
V: TRBV12-5
J: TRBJ2-7

DNA: TGTGCCAGCAGTTACGATCGGGGTGCTGAAGCTTTCTTT
CDR3: CASSYDRGAEAFF
size: -
D: -
V: TRBV6-5
J: TRBJ1-1

DNA: TGTGCCAGAAGAAAGCGGGACACCTATCAGCCCCAGCATTTT
CDR3: CARRKRDTYQPQHF
size: -
D: -
V: TRBV21-1
J: TRBJ1-5

DNA: TGTGCCAGCAGTGAAGAAGGGACAGCCTCCTATGGCTACACCTTC
CDR3: CASSEEGTASYGYTF
size: -
D: TRBD1
V: TRBV6-1
J: TRBJ1-2

DNA: TGCGCCAGCAGCTGGGGGACGGCCGATCTAGGGGAGCCCCAGCATTTT
CDR3: CASSWGTADLGEPQHF
size: -
D: -
V: TRBV5-1
J: TRBJ1-5

DNA: TGTGCCAGCAGTGCGGGCGACACAGATACGCAGTATTTT
CDR3: CASSAGDTDTQYF
size: -
D: -
V: TRBV6-4
J: TRBJ2-3

DNA: TGTGCCATCAGTGAGGACAGTATAGACACTGAAGCTTTCTTT
CDR3: CAISEDSIDTEAFF
size: -
D: -
V: TRBV10-3
J: TRBJ1-1

DNA: TGCAGCGACGACAGGGGCGGACATACGCAGTATTTT
CDR3: CSDDRGGHTQYF
size: once
D: TRBD1
V: TRBV29-1
J: TRBJ2-3

DNA: TGCAGCGTTGAGCCCCCCTCCCGGGGAATCTTGAACACTGAAGCTTTCTTT
CDR3: CSVEPPSRGILNTEAFF
size: -
D: -
V: TRBV29-1
J: TRBJ1-1

DNA: TGTGCCAGCAGCTTAGACGGACAAGAGACCCAGTACTTC
CDR3: CASSLDGQETQYF
size: -
D: -
V: TRBV7-9
J: TRBJ2-5

DNA: TGTGCCAGCAGCCTCGGGACAGGGGGATTCGGCTACACCTTC
CDR3: CASSLGTGGFGYTF
size: -
D: TRBD1
V: TRBV11-2
J: TRBJ1-2

DNA: TGTGCCAGCAGTTTATTGGCAGCGGGACAGCCCCAGCATTTT
CDR3: CASSLLAAGQPQHF
size: few
D: -
V: TRBV27
J: TRBJ1-5

DNA: TGTGCCAGTAGTGCCGGACTAGCGGGGGCCTACACAGATACGCAGTATTTT
CDR3: CASSAGLAGAYTDTQYF
size: -
D: TRBD2
V: TRBV19
J: TRBJ2-3

DNA: TGTGCCAGCAACGCGCTACAGGGGAACACCGGGGAGCTGTTTTTT
CDR3: CASNALQGNTGELFF
size: -
D: -
V: TRBV27
J: TRBJ2-2

DNA: TGCAGCGTCTGGACAGGGTTTAATCAGCCCCAGCATTTT
CDR3: CSVWTGFNQPQHF
size: -
D: TRBD1
V: TRBV29-1
J: TRBJ1-5

DNA: TGCGCCAGCAGCTTGTGGGACAGGGCTAATTCACCCCTCCACTTT
CDR3: CASSLWDRANSPLHF
size: once
D: TRBD1
V: TRBV5-1
J: TRBJ1-6

DNA: TGTGCCAGCAGTTCCTTCCAGCGGGGCTTAATTTACGAGCAGTACTTC
CDR3: CASSSFQRGLIYEQYF
size: -
D: TRBD2
V: TRBV27
J: TRBJ2-7

DNA: TGCGCCAGCAGCCAACAGGCGAACAGGGGGCTGAACACTGAAGCTTTCTTT
CDR3: CASSQQANRGLNTEAFF
size: -
D: TRBD1
V: TRBV4-1
J: TRBJ1-1

DNA: TGTGCCAGTAGTCCCGCGGACAGGGTCTCCTACGAGCAGTACTTC
CDR3: CASSPADRVSYEQYF
size: -
D: TRBD1
V: TRBV19
J: TRBJ2-7

DNA: TGCAGCGTTGAGGCCAGGCCAAACTATGGCTACACCTTC
CDR3: CSVEARPNYGYTF
size: -
D: -
V: TRBV29-1
J: TRBJ1-2

DNA: TGTGCCAGCAGCTTGGGCAGGGGCAGAGAAGAGACCCAGTACTTC
CDR3: CASSLGRGREETQYF
size: -
D: -
V: TRBV5-4
J: TRBJ2-5

DNA: TGTGCCAGCAGTTCTAGGGGGTTCACTAATGAAAAACTGTTTTTT
CDR3: CASSSRGFTNEKLFF
size: -
D: -
V: TRBV11-2
J: TRBJ1-4

DNA: TGTGCCACCAGTGGTTCCAGGGGGAGCTCCTACAATGAGCAGTTCTTC
CDR3: CATSGSRGSSYNEQFF
size: -
D: TRBD1
V: TRBV24-1
J: TRBJ2-1

DNA: TGTGCCAGCAGCGTAGCTGGGTATAATAATGAAAAACTGTTTTTT
CDR3: CASSVAGYNNEKLFF
size: -
D: -
V: TRBV9
J: TRBJ1-4